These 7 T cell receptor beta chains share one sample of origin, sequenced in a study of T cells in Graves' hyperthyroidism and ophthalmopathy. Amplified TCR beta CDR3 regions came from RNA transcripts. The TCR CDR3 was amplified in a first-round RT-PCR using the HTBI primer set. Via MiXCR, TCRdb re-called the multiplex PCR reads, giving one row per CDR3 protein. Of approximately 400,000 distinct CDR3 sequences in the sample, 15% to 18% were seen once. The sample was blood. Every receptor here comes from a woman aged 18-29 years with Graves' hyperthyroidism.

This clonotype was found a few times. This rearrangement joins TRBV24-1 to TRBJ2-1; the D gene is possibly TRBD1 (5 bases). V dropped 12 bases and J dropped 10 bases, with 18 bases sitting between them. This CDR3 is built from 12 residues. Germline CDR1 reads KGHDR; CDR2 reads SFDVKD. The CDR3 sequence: CASEQGLGEQFF. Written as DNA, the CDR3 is TGTGCCTCAGAGCAGGGTCTGGGGGAGCAGTTCTTC.

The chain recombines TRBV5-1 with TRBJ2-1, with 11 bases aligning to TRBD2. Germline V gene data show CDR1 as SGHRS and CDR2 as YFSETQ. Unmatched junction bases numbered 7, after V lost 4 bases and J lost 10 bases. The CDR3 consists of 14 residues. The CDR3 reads CASSPTSGVDEQFF. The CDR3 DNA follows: TGCGCCAGCAGCCCGACTAGCGGGGTAGACGAGCAGTTCTTC.

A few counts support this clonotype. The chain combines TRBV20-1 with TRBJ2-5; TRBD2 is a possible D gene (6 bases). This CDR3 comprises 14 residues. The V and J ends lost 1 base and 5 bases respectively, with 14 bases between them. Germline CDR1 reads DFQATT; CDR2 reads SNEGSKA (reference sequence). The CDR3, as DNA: TGCAGTGCTAGAGTTTCCCTAGCGTGGGAGACCCAGTACTTC. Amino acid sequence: CSARVSLAWETQYF.

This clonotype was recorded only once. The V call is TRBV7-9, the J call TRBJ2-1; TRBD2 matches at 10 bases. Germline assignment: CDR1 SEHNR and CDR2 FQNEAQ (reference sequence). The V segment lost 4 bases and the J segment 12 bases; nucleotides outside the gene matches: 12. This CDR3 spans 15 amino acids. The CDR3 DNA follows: TGTGCCAGCAGCTCGGTGAGGACTAGCGGCCGACGGCAGTTCTTC. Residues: CASSSVRTSGRRQFF.

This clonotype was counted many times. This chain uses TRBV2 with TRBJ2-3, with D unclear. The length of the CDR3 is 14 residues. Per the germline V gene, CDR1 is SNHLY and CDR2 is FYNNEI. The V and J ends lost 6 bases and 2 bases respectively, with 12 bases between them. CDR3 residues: CASRPEAHTDTQYF. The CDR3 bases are TGTGCCAGCAGGCCTGAGGCGCACACAGATACGCAGTATTTT. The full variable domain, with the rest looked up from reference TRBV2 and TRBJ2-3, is EPEVTQTPSHQVTQMGQEVILRCVPISNHLYFYWYRQILGQKVEFLVSFYNNEISEKSEIFDDQFSVERPDGSNFTLKIRSTKLEDSAMYFCASRPEAHTDTQYFGPGTRLTVL.

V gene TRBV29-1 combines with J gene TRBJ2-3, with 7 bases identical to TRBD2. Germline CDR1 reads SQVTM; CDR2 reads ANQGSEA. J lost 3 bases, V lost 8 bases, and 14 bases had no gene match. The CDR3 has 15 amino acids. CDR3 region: CSFYGVGGTTDTQYF. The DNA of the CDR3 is TGCAGCTTCTACGGGGTGGGGGGGACGACAGATACGCAGTATTTT.

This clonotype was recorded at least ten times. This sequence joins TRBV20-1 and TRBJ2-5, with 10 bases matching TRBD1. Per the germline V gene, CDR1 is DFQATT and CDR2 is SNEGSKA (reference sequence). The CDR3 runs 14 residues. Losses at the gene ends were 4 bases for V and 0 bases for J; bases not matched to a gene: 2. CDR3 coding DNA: TGCAGTGCTACGGGACAGGGGCACCAAGAGACCCAGTACTTC. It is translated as CSATGQGHQETQYF.